This T cell receptor (beta chain) emerged from a study of beta chain features in type 1 diabetes. Overall study findings and caveats: Junctions at VDJ sites from type 1 diabetes patients had fewer insertions and more deletions. Unsettled here was the matter of whether HLA type influences TCRB rearrangement. Compared with healthy donors, patients appeared to share more similar naive, central memory and regulatory TCRB repertoires. The study found moderately but significantly shorter TCRB CDR3s in all four CD4+ subsets of Type 1 diabetes patients.

This clone has a handful of counts. Its specificity is not known. What was sequenced were expressed TCRB transcripts, since all of the isolated RNA had been reverse transcribed. The data were produced by immunoSEQ multiplex PCR, yet TCRdb's version contains in-frame clones alone and is incomplete. In the table there are about 260,000 clones, about 20% of which are singletons. One heparinised draw, averaging about 116 mL, was taken per donor. Germline-derived CDR1 and CDR2 are MDHEN and SYDVKM. This CDR3 has 15 residues. V was shortened by 6 bases and J by 0 bases, with 12 bases between the two germline ends.

The receptor was isolated from a woman between 40 and 50 years old with type 1 diabetes. The gene calls are TRBV28 and TRBJ2-1; weak D call: TRBD1 (6 bases). Sequencing was performed on naive CD4+ T cells from blood. The chain's CDR3 is CASSSTGYSYNEQFF. As DNA, the CDR3 is TGTGCCAGCAGCTCCACAGGGTACTCCTACAATGAGCAGTTCTTC. Full variable domain (rest looked up from reference TRBV28 and TRBJ2-1): DVKVTQSSRYLVKRTGEKVFLECVQDMDHENMFWYRQDPGLGLRLIYFSYDVKMKEKGDIPEGYSVSREKKERFSLILESASTNQTSMYLCASSSTGYSYNEQFFGPGTRLTVL.